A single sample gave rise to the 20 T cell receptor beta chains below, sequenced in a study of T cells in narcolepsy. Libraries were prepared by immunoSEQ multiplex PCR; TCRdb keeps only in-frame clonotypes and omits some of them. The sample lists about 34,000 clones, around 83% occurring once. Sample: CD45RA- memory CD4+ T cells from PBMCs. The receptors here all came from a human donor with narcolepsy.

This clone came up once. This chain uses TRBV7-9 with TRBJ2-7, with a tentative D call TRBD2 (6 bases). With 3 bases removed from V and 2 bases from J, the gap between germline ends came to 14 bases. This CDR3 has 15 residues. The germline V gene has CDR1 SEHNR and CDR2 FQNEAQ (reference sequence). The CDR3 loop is CASSFWRGGPYEQYF. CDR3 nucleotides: TGTGCCAGCAGCTTTTGGAGGGGCGGGCCCTACGAGCAGTACTTC.

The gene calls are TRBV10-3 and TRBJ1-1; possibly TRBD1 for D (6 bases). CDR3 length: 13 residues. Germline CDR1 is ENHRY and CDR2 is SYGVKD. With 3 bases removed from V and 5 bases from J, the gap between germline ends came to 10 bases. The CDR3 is CAISDRGETEAFF. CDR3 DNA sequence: TGTGCCATCAGTGACAGGGGAGAAACTGAAGCTTTCTTT.

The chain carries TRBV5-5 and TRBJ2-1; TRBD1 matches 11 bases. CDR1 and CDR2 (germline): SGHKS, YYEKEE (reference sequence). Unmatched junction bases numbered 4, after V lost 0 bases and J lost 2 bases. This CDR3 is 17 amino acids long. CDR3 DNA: TGTGCCAGCAGCTTGGCCCCGGGACAGGGGGCCTACAATGAGCAGTTCTTC. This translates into CASSLAPGQGAYNEQFF. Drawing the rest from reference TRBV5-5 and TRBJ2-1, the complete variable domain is DAGVTQSPTHLIKTRGQQVTLRCSPISGHKSVSWYQQVLGQGPQFIFQYYEKEERGRGNFPDRFSARQFPNYSSELNVNALLLGDSALYLCASSLAPGQGAYNEQFFGPGTRLTVL.

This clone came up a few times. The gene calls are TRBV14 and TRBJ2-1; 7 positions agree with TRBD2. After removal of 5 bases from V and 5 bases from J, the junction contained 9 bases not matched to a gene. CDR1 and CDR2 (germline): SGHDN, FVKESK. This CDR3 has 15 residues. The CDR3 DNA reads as TGTGCCAGCAGCTACCGGGACTATCGGAACAATGAGCAGTTCTTC. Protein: CASSYRDYRNNEQFF. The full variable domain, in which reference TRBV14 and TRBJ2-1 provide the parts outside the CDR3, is EAGVTQFPSHSVIEKGQTVTLRCDPISGHDNLYWYRRVMGKEIKFLLHFVKESKQDESGMPNNRFLAERTGGTYSTLKVQPAELEDSGVYFCASSYRDYRNNEQFFGPGTRLTVL.

The CDR3 is CASSLVAGGGFNQPQHF. The CDR3 DNA sequence: TGTGCCAGCAGCTTAGTGGCAGGGGGCGGCTTCAATCAGCCCCAGCATTTT. The chain combines TRBV7-2 with TRBJ1-5; 8 bases match TRBD1. Unmatched junction bases numbered 8, after V lost 1 base and J lost 3 bases. Germline V lookup: CDR1 SGHTA, CDR2 FQGNSA. The CDR3 consists of 17 residues.

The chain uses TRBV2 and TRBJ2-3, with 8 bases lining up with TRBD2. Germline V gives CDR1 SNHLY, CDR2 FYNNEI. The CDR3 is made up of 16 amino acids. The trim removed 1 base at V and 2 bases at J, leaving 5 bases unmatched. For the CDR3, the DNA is TGTGCCAGCAGTGAAGGGGCTAGCGGGCACACAGATACGCAGTATTTT. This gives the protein CASSEGASGHTDTQYF.

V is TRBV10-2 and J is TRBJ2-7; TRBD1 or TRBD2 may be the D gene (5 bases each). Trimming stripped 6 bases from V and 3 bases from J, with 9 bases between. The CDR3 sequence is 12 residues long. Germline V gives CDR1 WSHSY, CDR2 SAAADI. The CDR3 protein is CASSFGGYEQYF. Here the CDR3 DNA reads TGCGCCAGCAGCTTTGGGGGCTACGAGCAGTACTTC.

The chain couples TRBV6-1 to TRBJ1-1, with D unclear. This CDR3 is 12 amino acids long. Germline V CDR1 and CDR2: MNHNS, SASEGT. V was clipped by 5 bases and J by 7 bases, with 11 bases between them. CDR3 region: CASSWSLGEAFF. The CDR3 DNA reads TGTGCCAGCAGTTGGTCGCTAGGTGAAGCTTTCTTT.

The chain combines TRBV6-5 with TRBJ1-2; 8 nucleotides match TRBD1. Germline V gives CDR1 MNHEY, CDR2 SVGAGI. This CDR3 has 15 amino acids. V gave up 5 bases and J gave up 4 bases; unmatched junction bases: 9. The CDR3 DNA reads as TGTGCCAGCAGTGTTACGAGGGACAGGAGCTATGGCTACACCTTC. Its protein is CASSVTRDRSYGYTF.

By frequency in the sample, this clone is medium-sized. This CDR3 reads CASTPGAQATNYGYTF. The CDR3 DNA reads TGTGCCAGCACCCCGGGGGCCCAGGCTACTAACTATGGCTACACCTTC. V gene TRBV28 combines with J gene TRBJ1-2, with a tentative D call TRBD1 (6 bases). The V gene lost 7 bases and the J gene lost 0 bases, with 18 bases spanning the gap. The CDR3 length is 16 residues. In germline, CDR1 is MDHEN, CDR2 SYDVKM.

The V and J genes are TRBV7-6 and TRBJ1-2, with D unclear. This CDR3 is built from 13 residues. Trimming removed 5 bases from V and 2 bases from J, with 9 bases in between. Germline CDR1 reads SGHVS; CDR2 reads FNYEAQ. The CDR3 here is CASSPDRNYGYTF. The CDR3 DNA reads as TGTGCCAGCAGCCCGGACCGAAACTATGGCTACACCTTC.

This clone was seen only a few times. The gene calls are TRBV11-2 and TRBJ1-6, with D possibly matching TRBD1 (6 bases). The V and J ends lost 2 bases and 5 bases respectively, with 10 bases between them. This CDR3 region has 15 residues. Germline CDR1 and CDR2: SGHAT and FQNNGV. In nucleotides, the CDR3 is TGTGCCAGCAGCTTAAGGGGACAAGATAATTCACCCCTCCACTTT. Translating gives CASSLRGQDNSPLHF.

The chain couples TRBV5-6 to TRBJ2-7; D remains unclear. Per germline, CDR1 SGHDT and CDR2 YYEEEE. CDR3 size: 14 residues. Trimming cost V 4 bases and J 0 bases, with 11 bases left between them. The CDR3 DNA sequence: TGTGCCAGCAGCGGATACAGTATCTCCTACGAGCAGTACTTC. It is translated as CASSGYSISYEQYF.

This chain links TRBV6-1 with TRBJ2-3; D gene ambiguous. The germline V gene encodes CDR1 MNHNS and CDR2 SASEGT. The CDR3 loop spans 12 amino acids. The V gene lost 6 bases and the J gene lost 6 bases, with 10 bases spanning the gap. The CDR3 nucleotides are TGTGCCAGCAGGGAGCTTTCGGATACGCAGTATTTT. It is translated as CASRELSDTQYF.

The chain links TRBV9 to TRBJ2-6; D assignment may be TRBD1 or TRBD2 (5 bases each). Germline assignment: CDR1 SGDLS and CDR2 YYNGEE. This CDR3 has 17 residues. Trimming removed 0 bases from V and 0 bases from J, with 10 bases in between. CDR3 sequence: CASSVGGRSSGANVLTF. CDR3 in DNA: TGTGCCAGCAGCGTAGGGGGGAGAAGCTCTGGGGCCAACGTCCTGACTTTC.

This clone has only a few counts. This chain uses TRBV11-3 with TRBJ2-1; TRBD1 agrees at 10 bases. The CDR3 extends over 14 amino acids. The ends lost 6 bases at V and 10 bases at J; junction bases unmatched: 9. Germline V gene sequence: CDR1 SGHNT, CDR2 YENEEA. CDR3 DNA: TGTGCCAGCAGGGCGGGACAGGGGACTGGGGAGCAGTTCTTC. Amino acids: CASRAGQGTGEQFF.

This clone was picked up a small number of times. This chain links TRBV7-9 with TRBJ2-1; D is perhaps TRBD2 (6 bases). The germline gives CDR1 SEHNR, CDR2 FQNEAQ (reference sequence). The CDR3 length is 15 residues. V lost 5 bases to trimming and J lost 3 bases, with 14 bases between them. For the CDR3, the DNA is TGTGCCAGCAGCCCGGGGAGGCAGCGCTACAATGAGCAGTTCTTC. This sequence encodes CASSPGRQRYNEQFF.

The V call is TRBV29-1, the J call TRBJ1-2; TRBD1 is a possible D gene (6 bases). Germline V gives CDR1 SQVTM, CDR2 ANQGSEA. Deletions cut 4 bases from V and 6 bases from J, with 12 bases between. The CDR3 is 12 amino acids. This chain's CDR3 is CSVGTGRNGYTF. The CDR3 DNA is TGCAGCGTTGGAACAGGGAGGAATGGCTACACCTTC.

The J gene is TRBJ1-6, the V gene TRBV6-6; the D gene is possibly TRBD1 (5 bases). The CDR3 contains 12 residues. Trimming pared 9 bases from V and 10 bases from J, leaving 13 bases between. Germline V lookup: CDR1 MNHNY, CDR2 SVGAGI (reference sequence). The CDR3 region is CASFGRGSPLHF. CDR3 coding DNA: TGTGCCAGTTTCGGAAGGGGCTCACCCCTCCACTTT.

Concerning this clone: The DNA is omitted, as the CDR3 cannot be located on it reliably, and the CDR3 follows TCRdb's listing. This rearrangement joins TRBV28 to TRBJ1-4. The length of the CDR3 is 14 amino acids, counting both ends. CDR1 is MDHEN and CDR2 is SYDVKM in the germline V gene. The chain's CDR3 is CASSVPPTNEKLFF.